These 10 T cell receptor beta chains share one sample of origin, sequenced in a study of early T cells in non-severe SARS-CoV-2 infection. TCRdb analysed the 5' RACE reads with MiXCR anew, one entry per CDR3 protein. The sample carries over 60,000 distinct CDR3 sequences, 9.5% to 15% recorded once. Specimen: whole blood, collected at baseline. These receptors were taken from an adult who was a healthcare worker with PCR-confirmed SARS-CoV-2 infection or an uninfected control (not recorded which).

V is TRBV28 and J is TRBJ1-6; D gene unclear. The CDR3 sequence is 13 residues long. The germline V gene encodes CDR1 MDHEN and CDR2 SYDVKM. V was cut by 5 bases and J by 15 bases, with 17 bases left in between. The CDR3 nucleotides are TGTGCCAGCAGTCCCATCCCGGTCCTTCGCCTCCACTTT. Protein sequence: CASSPIPVLRLHF.

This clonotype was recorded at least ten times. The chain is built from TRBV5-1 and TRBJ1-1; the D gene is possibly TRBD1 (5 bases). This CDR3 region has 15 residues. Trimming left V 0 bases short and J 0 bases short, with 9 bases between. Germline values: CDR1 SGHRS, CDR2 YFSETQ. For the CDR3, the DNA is TGCGCCAGCAGCTTGGCGGCAGGGATGAACACTGAAGCTTTCTTT. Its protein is CASSLAAGMNTEAFF.

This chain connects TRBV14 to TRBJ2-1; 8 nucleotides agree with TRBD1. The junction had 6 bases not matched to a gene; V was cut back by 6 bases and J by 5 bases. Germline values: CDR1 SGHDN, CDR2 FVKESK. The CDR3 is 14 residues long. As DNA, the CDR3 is TGTGCCAGCAGAGGGACAGGAGATAACAATGAGCAGTTCTTC. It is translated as CASRGTGDNNEQFF.

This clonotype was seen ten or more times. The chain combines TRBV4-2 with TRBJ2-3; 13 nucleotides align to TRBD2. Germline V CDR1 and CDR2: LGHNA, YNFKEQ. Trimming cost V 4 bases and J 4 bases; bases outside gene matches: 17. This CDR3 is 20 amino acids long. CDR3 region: CASSRSWTSGGSEVSDTQYF. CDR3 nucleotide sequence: TGTGCCAGCAGCCGCTCATGGACTAGCGGGGGTTCAGAAGTGTCAGATACGCAGTATTTT.

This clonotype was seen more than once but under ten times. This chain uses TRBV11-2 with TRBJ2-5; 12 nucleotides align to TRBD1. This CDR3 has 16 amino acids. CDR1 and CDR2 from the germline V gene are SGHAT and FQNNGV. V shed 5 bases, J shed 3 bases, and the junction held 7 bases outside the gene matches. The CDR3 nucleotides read TGTGCCAGCAGCCGACTAGGGACAGGGGGCGAAGAGACCCAGTACTTC. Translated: CASSRLGTGGEETQYF.

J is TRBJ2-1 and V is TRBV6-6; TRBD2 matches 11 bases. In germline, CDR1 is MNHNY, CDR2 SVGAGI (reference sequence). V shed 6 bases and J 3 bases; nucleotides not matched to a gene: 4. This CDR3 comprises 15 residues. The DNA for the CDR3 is TGTGCCAGCAGGTTAGCGGGGGGGTTCTACAATGAGCAGTTCTTC. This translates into CASRLAGGFYNEQFF.

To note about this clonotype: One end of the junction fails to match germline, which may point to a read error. CDR3 amino acids: CASSPGIRQGNPHF. CDR3 nucleotide sequence: TGTGCCAGCTCACCGGGGATTAGACAGGGGAATCCCCACTTC. The V and J genes are TRBV18 and TRBJ2-7, with 8 bases fitting TRBD1. This CDR3 has 14 amino acids. The germline V gene encodes CDR1 KGHSH and CDR2 LQKENI.

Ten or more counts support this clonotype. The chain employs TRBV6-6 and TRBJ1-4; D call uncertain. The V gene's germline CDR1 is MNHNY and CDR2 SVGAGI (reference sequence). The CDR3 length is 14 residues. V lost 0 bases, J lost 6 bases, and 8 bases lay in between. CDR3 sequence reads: CASSYSRVYEKLFF. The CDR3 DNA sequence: TGTGCCAGCAGTTACTCGCGGGTATATGAAAAACTGTTTTTT.

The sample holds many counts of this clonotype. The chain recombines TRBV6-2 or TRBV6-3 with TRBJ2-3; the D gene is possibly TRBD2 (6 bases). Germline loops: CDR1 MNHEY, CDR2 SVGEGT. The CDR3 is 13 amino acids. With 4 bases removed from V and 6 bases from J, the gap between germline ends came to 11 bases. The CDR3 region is CASSSWGVDTQYF. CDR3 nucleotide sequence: TGTGCCAGCAGTTCCTGGGGGGTTGATACGCAGTATTTT.

The CDR3 sequence: CASSLRDSQETQYF. For the CDR3, the DNA is TGTGCCAGCAGCTTGCGGGACAGCCAAGAGACCCAGTACTTC. The gene calls are TRBV13 and TRBJ2-5; possibly TRBD1 for D (7 bases). Trimming took 3 bases from V and 1 from J, leaving 9 bases between them. This CDR3 spans 14 amino acids. Looked up from germline, CDR1 is PRHDT and CDR2 is FYEKMQ (reference sequence).